This TCR beta chain was observed in a study of regulatory T cells in long-lasting Graves disease. Building of the TCR beta libraries involved iRepertoire HTBI primers and Arm-PCR of CDR3 regions. From the multiplex PCR reads, TCRdb called clonotypes with MiXCR, one entry per CDR3 protein. The table lists some 370,000 distinct CDR3 sequences, roughly 20% of them singletons. Time point here: persistent/refractory GD, antithyroid drugs over 5 years with positive TRAb. The TCR library was prepared using RNA isolated from PBMCs. Only a few counts were recorded for this clonotype. It is likely a read error, because the conserved phenylalanine at the end of the CDR3 is missing. The germline CDR1 and CDR2 sequences are MNHEY and SVGEGT. The CDR3 contains 23 residues. V lost 6 bases to trimming and J lost 4 bases; unmatched junction nucleotides: 30.

The sequence came from a female donor with Graves disease. The chain employs TRBV6-2 or TRBV6-3 and TRBJ2-1, with 10 bases that match TRBD2. The sequencing here drew on peripheral blood mononuclear cells (PBMCs), taken when the disease was refractory, from a patient treated with antithyroid drugs. The CDR3: CASSSDRVPSGTESGREYNEQFL. The CDR3 DNA sequence: TGTGCCAGCAGCTCTGACAGGGTCCCTAGCGGGACAGAAAGCGGGAGGGAGTACAATGAGCAGTTCCTC.